This TCR beta chain comes out of a study of blood T cell repertoires in COVID-19. Sequencing was performed with immunoSEQ multiplex PCR; in TCRdb, only in-frame clones are kept and a portion is missing. The table has approximately 150,000 clones, 80% to 90% seen once; the top ten hold 8.5% to 9.5%. V was cut by 8 bases and J by 1 base, with 10 bases left in between. The CDR3 runs 13 residues. Germline CDR1 MNHEY, CDR2 SVGAGI. What was sequenced was peripheral blood. The genes are TRBV6-5 and TRBJ2-3; a possible D gene is TRBD2 (7 bases). The sequence was obtained from a woman aged 50 to 60 with active or convalescent COVID-19. The CDR3 here is CASSRGRTDTQYF. CDR3 nucleotide sequence: TGTGCCAGCTCGCGGGGGCGCACAGATACGCAGTATTTT.